This note documents a single T cell receptor (beta chain) sequence. The TCR beta library used iRepertoire HTBI primers with Arm-PCR amplification of CDR3. TCRdb processed the multiplex PCR reads anew with MiXCR; each CDR3 protein has one entry. The profile shows about 470,000 distinct CDR3 sequences, less than 25% of them singletons. The data derive from a study of regulatory T cells in long-lasting Graves disease. As for time point: persistent/refractory GD, antithyroid drugs over 5 years with positive TRAb. The TCR library was prepared using RNA isolated from PBMCs. This TCR was sampled from a female donor with Graves disease. The sample consisted of peripheral blood mononuclear cells (PBMCs), taken when the disease was refractory, from a patient treated with antithyroid drugs.

The chain's CDR3 is CASRGDREAFF. In DNA form, the CDR3 reads TGTGCCAGCAGGGGTGACAGGGAAGCTTTCTTT. The J gene is TRBJ1-1, the V gene TRBV2; tentative D call: TRBD1 (6 bases). V was cut by 6 bases and J by 8 bases, with 10 bases left in between. The length of the CDR3 is 11 residues. The V gene's germline CDR1 is SNHLY and CDR2 FYNNEI. The full variable domain, rest sourced from reference TRBV2 and TRBJ1-1, is EPEVTQTPSHQVTQMGQEVILRCVPISNHLYFYWYRQILGQKVEFLVSFYNNEISEKSEIFDDQFSVERPDGSNFTLKIRSTKLEDSAMYFCASRGDREAFFGQGTRLTVV.